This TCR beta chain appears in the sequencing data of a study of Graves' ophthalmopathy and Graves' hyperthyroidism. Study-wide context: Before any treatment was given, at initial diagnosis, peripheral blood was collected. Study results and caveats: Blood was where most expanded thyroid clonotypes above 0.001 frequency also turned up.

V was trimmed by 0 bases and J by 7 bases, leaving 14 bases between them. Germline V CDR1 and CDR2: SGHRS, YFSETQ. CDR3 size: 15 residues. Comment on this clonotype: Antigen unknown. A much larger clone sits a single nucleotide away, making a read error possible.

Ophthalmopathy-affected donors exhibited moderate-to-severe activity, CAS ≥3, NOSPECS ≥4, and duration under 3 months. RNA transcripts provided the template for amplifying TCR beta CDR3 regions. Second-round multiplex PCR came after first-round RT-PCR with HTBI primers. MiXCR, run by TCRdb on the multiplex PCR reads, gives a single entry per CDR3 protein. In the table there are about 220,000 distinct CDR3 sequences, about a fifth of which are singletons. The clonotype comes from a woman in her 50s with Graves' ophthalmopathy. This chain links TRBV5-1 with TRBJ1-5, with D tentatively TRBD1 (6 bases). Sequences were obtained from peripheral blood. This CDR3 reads CASSLAAGAEQPQHF. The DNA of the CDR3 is TGCGCCAGCAGCTTGGCCGCGGGGGCTGAACAGCCCCAGCATTTT.